The rows below give T cell receptor beta chains drawn from one sample of a study of T cell responses to AZD1222 COVID-19 vaccine. Here immunoSEQ multiplex PCR was the method, and the copy in TCRdb shows in-frame clones only, minus some. The sample holds 90,000 to 120,000 clones, around 87% seen once. The sample in question was peripheral blood, obtained on day 0 of AZD1222 vaccination. The origin of the receptors is an adult in good health. Each CDR3 is given with its conserved first and last residue.

V	CDR3
TRBV7-2	CASSLAGAASQPQHF
TRBV6-5	CASSYSRQGHQPQHF
TRBV6-5	CASRLQRRYGYGYTF
TRBV29-1	CSVEGGGPEAFF
TRBV2	CASSDGFEAFF
TRBV2	CASSTGPLNTIYF
TRBV28	CASRSGNYGYTF
TRBV7-9	CASSLAGWELFF
TRBV7-2	CASSLGGGRVGTTGYGYTF
TRBV28	CASSFMAGRGYEQYF
TRBV30	CAWSVVPSSYNSPLHF
TRBV7-2	CASSPQRGAGNSPLHF
TRBV29-1	CSVGDRRRAYGYTF
TRBV6-2/TRBV6-3	CASSLPESPQHF